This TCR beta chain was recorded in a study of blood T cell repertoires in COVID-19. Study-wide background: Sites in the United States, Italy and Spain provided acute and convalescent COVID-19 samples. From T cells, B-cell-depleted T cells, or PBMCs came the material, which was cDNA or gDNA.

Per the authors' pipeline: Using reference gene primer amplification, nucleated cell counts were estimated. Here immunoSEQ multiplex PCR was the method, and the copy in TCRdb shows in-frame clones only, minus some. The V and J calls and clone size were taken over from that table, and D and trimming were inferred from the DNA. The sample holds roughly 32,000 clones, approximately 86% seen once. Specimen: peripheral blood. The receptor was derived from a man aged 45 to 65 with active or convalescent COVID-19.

The DNA for the CDR3 is TGTGCCAGCAGTTTATTTGGAGGACCCGGGGCCAACGTCCTGACTTTC. Translating gives CASSLFGGPGANVLTF. V and J are TRBV27 and TRBJ2-6; tentatively, D is TRBD2 (5 bases). This CDR3 spans 16 amino acids. In germline, CDR1 is MNHEY, CDR2 SMNVEV (reference sequence). V gave up 1 base and J gave up 4 bases, with 11 bases separating them.